This TCR beta chain emerged from a study of post-analysis software for immune sequencing data. Study-level findings and limits: Roughly five TRBV segments appeared more often in patients than in controls, and TRBV5-6, TRBV5-1 and TRBV20-1 were among these.

To note about this clonotype: Antigen unknown.

This CDR3 contains 14 residues. In germline, CDR1 is SGHRS, CDR2 YFSETQ. V trimming: 4 bases; J trimming: 5 bases; junction bases outside the gene matches: 8. Unique molecular identifiers were carried by the TCR beta cDNA libraries. TCRdb ran MiXCR on the PCR reads and lists one entry per CDR3 protein. The sample lists around 700,000 distinct CDR3 sequences; approximately 59% were seen once. Sequencing used blood. V is TRBV5-1 and J is TRBJ2-5; 7 bases fit TRBD1. This clonotype was sampled from a girl between 2 and 10 years old with multiple sclerosis. CDR3 sequence reads: CASSEGGAGETQYF. For the CDR3, the DNA is TGCGCCAGCAGCGAAGGGGGCGCCGGGGAGACCCAGTACTTC.